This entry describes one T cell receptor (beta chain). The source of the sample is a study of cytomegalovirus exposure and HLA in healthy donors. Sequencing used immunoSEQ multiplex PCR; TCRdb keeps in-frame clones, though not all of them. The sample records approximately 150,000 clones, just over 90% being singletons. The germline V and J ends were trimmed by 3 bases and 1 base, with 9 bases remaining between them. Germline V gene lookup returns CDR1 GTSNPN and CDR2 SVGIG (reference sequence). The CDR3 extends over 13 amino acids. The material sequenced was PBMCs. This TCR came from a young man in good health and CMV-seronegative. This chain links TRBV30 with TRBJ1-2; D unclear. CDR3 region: CAWRTTLNYGYTF. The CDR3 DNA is TGTGCCTGGAGGACGACACTTAACTATGGCTACACCTTC.